These 4 T cell receptor beta chains share one sample of origin, sequenced in a study of shared clonotypes between healthy human individuals. Data came from immunoSEQ multiplex PCR; TCRdb stores just in-frame clones and leaves some out. The data contain about 490,000 clones, less than 80% of them seen just once; the ten biggest clones take up approximately 12%. Sequenced input: PBMCs. The receptors shown here come from a woman in her thirties or forties in good health. Some clones in this sample may be carry-over from other donors' samples.

This rearrangement joins TRBV7-9 to TRBJ2-3; no definite D call. With 2 bases removed from V and 7 bases from J, the gap between germline ends came to 13 bases. The CDR3 has 14 amino acids. Germline V lookup: CDR1 SEHNR, CDR2 FQNEAQ (reference sequence). CDR3 coding DNA: TGTGCCAGCAGCTTAAACGTCTACCCGAATACGCAGTATTTT. It yields the protein CASSLNVYPNTQYF.

At least ten counts were recorded for this clone. The sample holds other DNA sequences that translate to the same CDR3. This rearrangement joins TRBV10-3 to TRBJ2-7; 7 nucleotides agree with TRBD2. The CDR3 runs 16 residues. Germline-derived CDR1 and CDR2 are ENHRY and SYGVKD. Germline trimming cut 0 bases from V and 6 bases from J; bases unmatched to any gene: 11. The DNA for the CDR3 is TGTGCCATCAGTGAGTCGAGTTATGGCGGGAGTTCCGAGCAGTACTTC. Translated: CAISESSYGGSSEQYF.

The chain links TRBV15 to TRBJ2-3; 11 bases line up with TRBD2. The germline V gene has CDR1 LNHNV and CDR2 YYDKDF (reference sequence). CDR3 length: 17 amino acids. The trim removed 5 bases at V and 4 bases at J, leaving 11 bases unmatched. The CDR3 region is CATSPQPVAGGPDTQYF. Here the CDR3 DNA reads TGTGCCACCAGCCCCCAACCCGTAGCGGGAGGGCCAGATACGCAGTATTTT.

In regard to this clone: At the DNA level, this CDR3 is encoded by other sequences in the same sample as well. This chain links TRBV28 with TRBJ2-5; D call uncertain. The CDR3 contains 13 residues. Between the trimmed V and J ends, which lost 2 bases and 5 bases, there was a span of 9 bases. Germline CDR1 is MDHEN and CDR2 is SYDVKM. The CDR3 loop is CASSLPPGETQYF. The CDR3 DNA reads as TGTGCCAGCAGTTTACCCCCCGGGGAGACCCAGTACTTC.